Included here is one T cell receptor beta chain sequence, with context. Its cognate antigen is unknown. Incorporated into the TCR beta cDNA libraries were unique molecular identifiers, which served to reduce PCR and sequencing biases. TCRdb independently ran MiXCR on the PCR reads; one entry per CDR3 protein. The repertoire holds over 700,000 distinct CDR3 sequences, with 30% as singletons. V was clipped by 1 base and J by 0 bases, with 8 bases between them. The germline gives CDR1 SNHLY, CDR2 FYNNEI. The CDR3 is made up of 15 amino acids. The sample comes from a study of post-analysis software for immune sequencing data. Study conclusions and caveats: The five TRBV segments detected at higher frequency in patients than in controls included TRBV5-6, TRBV5-1 and TRBV20-1.

The V call is TRBV2, the J call TRBJ2-3; a possible D gene is TRBD2 (6 bases). Sequencing was performed on blood. This TCR was recovered from a girl aged 10 to 17 with multiple sclerosis. The DNA of the CDR3 is TGTGCCAGCAGTGAAGTCGGGAGTAGCACAGATACGCAGTATTTT. Translating gives CASSEVGSSTDTQYF.